This T cell receptor (beta chain) is drawn from a study of blood T cell repertoires in COVID-19. Study context: Sample material is recorded as cDNA or gDNA derived from T cells, B-cell-depleted T cells, or PBMCs.

Profiled with immunoSEQ multiplex PCR; TCRdb holds only in-frame clones, not every one. The sample has 130,000 or so clones; around 84% are singletons. CDR3 length equals 14 residues. Germline CDR1 SNHLY, CDR2 FYNNEI. V was pared by 7 bases and J by 9 bases, with 14 bases of the junction left unmatched. The chain combines TRBV2 with TRBJ2-7; 8 bases align to TRBD1. The receptor was isolated from a middle-aged man with acute COVID-19. The material sequenced was PBMCs or T cells enriched from blood (not recorded which). CDR3 bases: TGTGCCAGCACCAAGGACAGGGCCAATTATGGGCAGTACTTC. This codes for CASTKDRANYGQYF. Variable domain in full (rest from reference TRBV2 and TRBJ2-7): EPEVTQTPSHQVTQMGQEVILRCVPISNHLYFYWYRQILGQKVEFLVSFYNNEISEKSEIFDDQFSVERPDGSNFTLKIRSTKLEDSAMYFCASTKDRANYGQYFGPGTRLTVT.